Here is one T cell receptor beta chain with its context. The target antigen is unknown. TCRdb keeps only in-frame clones here, not all; method: immunoSEQ multiplex PCR. The sample records over 45,000 clones, around 89% being singletons. V gave up 3 bases and J gave up 2 bases, with 6 bases separating them. Germline lookup yields CDR1 SGHRS and CDR2 YFSETQ. The CDR3 is made up of 12 amino acids. The data derive from a study of T cell responses to AZD1222 COVID-19 vaccine. Whole-study context: Pooling was applied to second doses at about 4 or about 12 weeks.

Study-wide findings and caveats: Clonal diversity may have been underestimated, and the donors were mostly white British, with more females than males.

This TCR came from an adult in good health. Sequenced here: peripheral blood, sampled on day 0 of AZD1222 vaccination. The chain combines TRBV5-1 with TRBJ2-7; D gene unclear. CDR3 sequence reads: CASSSTTYEQYF. CDR3 in DNA: TGCGCCAGCAGCTCGACGACCTACGAGCAGTACTTC.